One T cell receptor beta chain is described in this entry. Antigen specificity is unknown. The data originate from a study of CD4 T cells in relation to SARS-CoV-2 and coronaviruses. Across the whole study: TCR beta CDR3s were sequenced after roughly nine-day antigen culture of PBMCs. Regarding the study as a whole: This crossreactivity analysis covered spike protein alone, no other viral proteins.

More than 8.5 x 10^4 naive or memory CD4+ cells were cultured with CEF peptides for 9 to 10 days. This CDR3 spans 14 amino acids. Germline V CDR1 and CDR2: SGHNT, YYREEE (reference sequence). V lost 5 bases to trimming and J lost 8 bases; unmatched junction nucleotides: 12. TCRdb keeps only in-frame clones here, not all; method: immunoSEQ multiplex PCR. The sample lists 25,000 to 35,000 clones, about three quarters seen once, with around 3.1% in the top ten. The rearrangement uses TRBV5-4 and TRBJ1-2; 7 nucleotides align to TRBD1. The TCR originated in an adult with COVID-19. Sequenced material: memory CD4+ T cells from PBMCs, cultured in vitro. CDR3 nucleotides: TGTGCCAGCAGTTCCCCTAAGACAGGGTACGGCTACACCTTC. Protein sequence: CASSSPKTGYGYTF.